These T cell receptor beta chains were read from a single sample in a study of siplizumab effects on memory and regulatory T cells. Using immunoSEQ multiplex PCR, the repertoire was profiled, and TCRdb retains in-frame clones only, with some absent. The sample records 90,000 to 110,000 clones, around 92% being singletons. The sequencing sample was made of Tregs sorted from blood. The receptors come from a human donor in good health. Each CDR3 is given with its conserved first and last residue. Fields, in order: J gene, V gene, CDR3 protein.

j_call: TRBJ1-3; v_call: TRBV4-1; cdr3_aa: CASSQVEAVGIYF
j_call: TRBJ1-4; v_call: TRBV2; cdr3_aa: CASSELSFNEKLFF
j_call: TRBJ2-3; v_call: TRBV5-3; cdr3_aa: CARSSWRLAGGLGTQYF
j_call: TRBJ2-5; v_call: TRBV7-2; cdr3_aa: CASSFLAGGRETQYF
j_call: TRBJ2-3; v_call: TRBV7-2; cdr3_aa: CASSLNRALSTDTQYF
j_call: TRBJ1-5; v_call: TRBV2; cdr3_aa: CASNVAPNQPQHF
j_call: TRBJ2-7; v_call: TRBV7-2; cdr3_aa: CASSLNYEQYF
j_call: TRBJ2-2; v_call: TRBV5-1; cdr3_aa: CASSLGTSYTGELFF
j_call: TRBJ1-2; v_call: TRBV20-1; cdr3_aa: CSARGRDSF
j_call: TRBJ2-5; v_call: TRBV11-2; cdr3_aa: CASSPRRGETQYF
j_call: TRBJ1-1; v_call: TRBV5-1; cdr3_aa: CASRGGWTEAFF
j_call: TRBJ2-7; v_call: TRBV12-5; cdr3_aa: CASGSPAGAYEQYF
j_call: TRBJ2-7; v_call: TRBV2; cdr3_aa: CASSERTGVREQYF
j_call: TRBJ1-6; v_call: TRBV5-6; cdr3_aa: CASRTGGYSPLHF
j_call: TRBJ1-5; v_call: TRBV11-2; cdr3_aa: CASSLVGGQPQHF
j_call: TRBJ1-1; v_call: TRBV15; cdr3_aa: CATSPRTNGQPTEAFF
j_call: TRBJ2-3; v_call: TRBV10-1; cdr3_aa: CASRHRPGEGHRTDTQYF
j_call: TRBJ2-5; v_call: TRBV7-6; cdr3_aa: CASSPFQGGEAKTQYF